This T cell receptor beta chain emerged from a study of blood T cell repertoires in COVID-19. The germline V gene encodes CDR1 SQVTM and CDR2 ANQGSEA. The CDR3 runs to 13 residues. V gave up 6 bases and J gave up 9 bases; unmatched junction bases: 14. Measured with immunoSEQ multiplex PCR; TCRdb has only the in-frame clones, and not every one. This table holds 200,000 to 250,000 clones, approximately 80% found once. J is TRBJ2-7 and V is TRBV29-1; 7 bases are a match to TRBD1. Source material: PBMCs or T cells enriched from blood (not recorded which). This clonotype originated in a woman aged 55-70 years who had recovered from COVID-19. CDR3 DNA sequence: TGCAGCGTGCTAGACAGGGTAGGAGAATCGCAGTACTTC. It yields the protein CSVLDRVGESQYF.